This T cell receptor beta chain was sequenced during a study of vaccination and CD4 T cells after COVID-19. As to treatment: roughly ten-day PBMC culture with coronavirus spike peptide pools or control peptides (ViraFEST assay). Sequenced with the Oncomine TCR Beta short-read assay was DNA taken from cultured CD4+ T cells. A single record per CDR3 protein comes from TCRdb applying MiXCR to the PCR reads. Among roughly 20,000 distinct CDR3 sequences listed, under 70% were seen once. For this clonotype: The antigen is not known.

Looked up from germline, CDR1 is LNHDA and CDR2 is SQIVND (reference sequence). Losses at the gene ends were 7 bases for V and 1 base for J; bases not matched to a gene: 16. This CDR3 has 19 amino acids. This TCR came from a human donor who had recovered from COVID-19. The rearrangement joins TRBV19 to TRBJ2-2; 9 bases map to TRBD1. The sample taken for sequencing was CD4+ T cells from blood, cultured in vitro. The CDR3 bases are TGTGCCAGTACCTCCCCGTTATACGGGACAGGGATGAACACCGGGGAGCTGTTTTTT. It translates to CASTSPLYGTGMNTGELFF.